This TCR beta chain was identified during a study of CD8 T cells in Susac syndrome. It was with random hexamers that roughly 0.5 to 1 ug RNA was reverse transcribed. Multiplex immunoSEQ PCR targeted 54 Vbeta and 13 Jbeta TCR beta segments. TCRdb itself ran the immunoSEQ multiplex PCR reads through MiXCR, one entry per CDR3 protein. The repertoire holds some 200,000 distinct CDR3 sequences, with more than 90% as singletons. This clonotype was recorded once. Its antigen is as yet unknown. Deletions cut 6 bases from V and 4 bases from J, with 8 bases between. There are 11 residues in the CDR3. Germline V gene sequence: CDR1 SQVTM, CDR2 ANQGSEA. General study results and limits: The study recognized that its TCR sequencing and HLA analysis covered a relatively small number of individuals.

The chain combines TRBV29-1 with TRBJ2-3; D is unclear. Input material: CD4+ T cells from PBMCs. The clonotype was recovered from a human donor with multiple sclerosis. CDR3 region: CSVTYSDTQYF. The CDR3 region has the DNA TGCAGCGTGACATATTCAGATACGCAGTATTTT.